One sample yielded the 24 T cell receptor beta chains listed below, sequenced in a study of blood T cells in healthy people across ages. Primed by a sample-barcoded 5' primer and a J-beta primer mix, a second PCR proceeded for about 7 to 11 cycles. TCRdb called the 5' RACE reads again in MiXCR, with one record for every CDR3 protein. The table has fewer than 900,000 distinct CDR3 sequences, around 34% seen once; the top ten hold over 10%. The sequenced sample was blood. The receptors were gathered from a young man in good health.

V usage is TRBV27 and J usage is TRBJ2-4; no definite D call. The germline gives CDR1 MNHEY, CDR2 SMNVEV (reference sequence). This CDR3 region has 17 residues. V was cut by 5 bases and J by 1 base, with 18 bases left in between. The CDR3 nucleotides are TGTGCCAGCAGTCCGATCGAACTTCCCGATGCCAAAAACATTCAGTACTTC. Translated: CASSPIELPDAKNIQYF.

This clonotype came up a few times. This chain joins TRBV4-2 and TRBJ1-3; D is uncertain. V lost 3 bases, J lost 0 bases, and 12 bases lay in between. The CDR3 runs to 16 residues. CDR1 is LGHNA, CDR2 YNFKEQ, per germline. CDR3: CASSHGPLSSGNTIYF. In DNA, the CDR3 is TGTGCCAGCAGCCATGGGCCCCTATCCTCTGGAAACACCATATATTTT.

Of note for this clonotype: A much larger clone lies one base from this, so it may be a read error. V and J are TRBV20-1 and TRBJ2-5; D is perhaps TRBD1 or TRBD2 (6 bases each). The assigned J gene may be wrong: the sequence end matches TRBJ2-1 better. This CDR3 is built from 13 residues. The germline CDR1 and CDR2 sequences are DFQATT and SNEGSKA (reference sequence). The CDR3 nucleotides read TGCAGTGCAAACGGGGGCTATCAAGAGACCCAGTTCTTC. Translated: CSANGGYQETQFF.

The CDR3 region has the DNA TGCAGTGCCCCCCGGGGTCTCCCCACAGATACGCAGTATTTT. Protein: CSAPRGLPTDTQYF. The genes are TRBV20-1 and TRBJ2-3, with TRBD2 as a possible D gene (5 bases). CDR3 length: 14 amino acids. From germline, CDR1 is DFQATT and CDR2 SNEGSKA (reference sequence). Trimming removed 6 bases from V and 2 bases from J, with 15 bases in between.

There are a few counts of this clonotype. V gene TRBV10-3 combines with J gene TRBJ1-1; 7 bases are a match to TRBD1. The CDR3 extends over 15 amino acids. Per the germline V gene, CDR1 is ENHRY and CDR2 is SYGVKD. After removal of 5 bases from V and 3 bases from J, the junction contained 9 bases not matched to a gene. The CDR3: CAISTARQGDTEAFF. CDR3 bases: TGTGCCATCAGTACCGCCCGGCAGGGGGACACTGAAGCTTTCTTT.

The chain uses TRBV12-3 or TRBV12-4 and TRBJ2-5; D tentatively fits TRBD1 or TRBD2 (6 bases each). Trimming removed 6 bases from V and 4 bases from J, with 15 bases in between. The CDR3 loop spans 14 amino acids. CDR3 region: CASSAKGGRETQYF. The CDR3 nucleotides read TGTGCCAGCAGCGCCAAGGGGGGCAGAGAGACCCAGTACTTC.

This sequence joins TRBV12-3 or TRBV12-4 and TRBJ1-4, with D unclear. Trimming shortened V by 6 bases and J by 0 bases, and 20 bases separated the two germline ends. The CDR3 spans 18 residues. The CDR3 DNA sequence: TGTGCCAGCAGGTTAAGCAGTAACAGCGATTCAACTAATGAAAAACTGTTTTTT. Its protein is CASRLSSNSDSTNEKLFF.

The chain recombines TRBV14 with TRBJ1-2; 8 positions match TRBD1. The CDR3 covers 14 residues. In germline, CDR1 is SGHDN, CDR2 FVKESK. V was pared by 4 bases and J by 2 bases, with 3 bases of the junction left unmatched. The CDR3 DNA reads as TGTGCCAGCAGCCGACAGGGGTTCAACTATGGCTACACCTTC. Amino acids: CASSRQGFNYGYTF. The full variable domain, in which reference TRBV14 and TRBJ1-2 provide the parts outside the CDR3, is EAGVTQFPSHSVIEKGQTVTLRCDPISGHDNLYWYRRVMGKEIKFLLHFVKESKQDESGMPNNRFLAERTGGTYSTLKVQPAELEDSGVYFCASSRQGFNYGYTFGSGTRLTVV.

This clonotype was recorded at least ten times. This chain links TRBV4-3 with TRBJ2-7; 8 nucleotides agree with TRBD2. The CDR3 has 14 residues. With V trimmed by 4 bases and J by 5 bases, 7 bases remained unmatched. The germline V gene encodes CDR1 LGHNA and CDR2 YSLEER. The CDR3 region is CASSPRDGRDEQYF. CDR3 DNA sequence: TGCGCCAGCAGCCCTAGGGACGGGAGGGACGAGCAGTACTTC.

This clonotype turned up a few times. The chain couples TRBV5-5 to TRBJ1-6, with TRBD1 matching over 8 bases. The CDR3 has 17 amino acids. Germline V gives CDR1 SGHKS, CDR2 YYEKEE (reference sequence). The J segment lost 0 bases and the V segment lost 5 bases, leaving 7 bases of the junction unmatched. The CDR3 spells CASSSDRGRSYNSPLHF. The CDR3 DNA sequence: TGTGCCAGCAGTTCCGACAGGGGACGCTCCTATAATTCACCCCTCCACTTT. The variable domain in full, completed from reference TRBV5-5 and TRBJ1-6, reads DAGVTQSPTHLIKTRGQQVTLRCSPISGHKSVSWYQQVLGQGPQFIFQYYEKEERGRGNFPDRFSARQFPNYSSELNVNALLLGDSALYLCASSSDRGRSYNSPLHFGNGTRLTVT.

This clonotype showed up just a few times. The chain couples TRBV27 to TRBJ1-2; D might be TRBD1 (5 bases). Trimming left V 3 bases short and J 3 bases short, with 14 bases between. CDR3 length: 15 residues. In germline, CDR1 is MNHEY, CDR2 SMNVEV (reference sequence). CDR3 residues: CASSFSRGGDYGYTF. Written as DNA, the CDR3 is TGTGCCAGCAGTTTCAGTCGGGGCGGGGACTATGGCTACACCTTC.

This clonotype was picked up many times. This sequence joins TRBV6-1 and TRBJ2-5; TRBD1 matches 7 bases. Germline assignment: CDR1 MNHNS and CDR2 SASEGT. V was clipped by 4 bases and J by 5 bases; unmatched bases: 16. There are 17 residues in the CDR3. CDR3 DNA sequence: TGTGCCAGCAGTGTCGGGACAGCAATCTCGGGGTCGGAGACCCAGTACTTC. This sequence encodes CASSVGTAISGSETQYF.

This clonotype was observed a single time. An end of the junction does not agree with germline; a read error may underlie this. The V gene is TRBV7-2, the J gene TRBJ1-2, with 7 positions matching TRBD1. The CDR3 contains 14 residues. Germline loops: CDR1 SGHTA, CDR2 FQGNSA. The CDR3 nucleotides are TGTGCCAGCGGCTTGCAGACAGGGTCGACTGGCTACACCTTC. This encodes CASGLQTGSTGYTF.

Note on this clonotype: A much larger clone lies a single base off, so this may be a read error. The CDR3 DNA sequence: TGTGCCAGCAGCCAAGATTGGACTCGACTATCTTTGGGGGAGCAGTACTTC. Its translation: CASSQDWTRLSLGEQYF. The rearrangement links TRBV3-1 to TRBJ2-4, with D perhaps assigned TRBD1 or TRBD2 (5 bases each). Germline loops: CDR1 LGHDT, CDR2 YNNKEL (reference sequence). V was clipped by 0 bases and J by 13 bases, with 25 bases between them. The CDR3 extends over 17 amino acids.

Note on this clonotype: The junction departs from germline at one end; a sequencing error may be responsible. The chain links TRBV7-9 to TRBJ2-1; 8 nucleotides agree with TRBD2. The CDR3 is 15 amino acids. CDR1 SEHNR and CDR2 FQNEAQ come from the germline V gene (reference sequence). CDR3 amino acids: CSSSLSGLDNNEQFF. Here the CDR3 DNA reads TGTTCCAGCAGCTTATCGGGACTAGATAACAATGAGCAGTTCTTC.

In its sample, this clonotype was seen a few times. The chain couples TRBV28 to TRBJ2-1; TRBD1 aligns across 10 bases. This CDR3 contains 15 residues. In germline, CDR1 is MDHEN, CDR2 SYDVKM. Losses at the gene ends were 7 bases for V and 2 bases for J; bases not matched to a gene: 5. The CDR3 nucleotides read TGTGCCAGCAACGGGGGGACAGGGGCCTACAATGAGCAGTTCTTC. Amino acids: CASNGGTGAYNEQFF.

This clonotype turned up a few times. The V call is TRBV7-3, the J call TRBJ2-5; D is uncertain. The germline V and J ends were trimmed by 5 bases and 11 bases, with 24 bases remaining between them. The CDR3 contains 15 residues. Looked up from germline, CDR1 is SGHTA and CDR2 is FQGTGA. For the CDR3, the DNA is TGTGCCAGCAGCCCCCGATATGTTCCATACAATGAGCAGTACTTC. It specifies CASSPRYVPYNEQYF.

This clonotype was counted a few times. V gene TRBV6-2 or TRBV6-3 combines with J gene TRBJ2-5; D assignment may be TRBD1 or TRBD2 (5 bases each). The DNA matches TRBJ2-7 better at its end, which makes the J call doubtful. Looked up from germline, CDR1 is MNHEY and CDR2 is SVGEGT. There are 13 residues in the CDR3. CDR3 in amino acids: CASSVGPVREQYF. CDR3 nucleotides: TGTGCCAGCAGTGTGGGACCAGTACGCGAGCAGTACTTC.

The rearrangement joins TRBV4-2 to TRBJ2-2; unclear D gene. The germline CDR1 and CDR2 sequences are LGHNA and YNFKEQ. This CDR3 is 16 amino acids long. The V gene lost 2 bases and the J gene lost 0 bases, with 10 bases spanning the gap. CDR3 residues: CASSQPTSSNTGELFF. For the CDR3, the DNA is TGTGCCAGCAGCCAACCAACGAGTTCGAACACCGGGGAGCTGTTTTTT.

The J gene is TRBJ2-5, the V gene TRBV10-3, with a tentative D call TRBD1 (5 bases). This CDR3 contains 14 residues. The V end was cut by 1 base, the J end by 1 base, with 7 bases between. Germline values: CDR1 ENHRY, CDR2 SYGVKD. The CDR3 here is CAISEFGAQETQYF. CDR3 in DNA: TGTGCCATCAGTGAGTTTGGGGCCCAAGAGACCCAGTACTTC.

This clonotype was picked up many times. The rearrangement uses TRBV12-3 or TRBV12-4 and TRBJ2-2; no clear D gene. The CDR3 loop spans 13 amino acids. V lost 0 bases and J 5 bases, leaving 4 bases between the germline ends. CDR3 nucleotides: TGTGCCAGCAGTTTAGCGGGAACCGGGGAGCTGTTTTTT. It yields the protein CASSLAGTGELFF.

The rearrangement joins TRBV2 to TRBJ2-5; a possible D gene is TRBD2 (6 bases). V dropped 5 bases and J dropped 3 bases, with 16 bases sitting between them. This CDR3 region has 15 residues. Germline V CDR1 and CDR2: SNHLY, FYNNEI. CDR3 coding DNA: TGTGCCAGCAGTCCCTCTAGCGCTACGGAAGAGACCCAGTACTTC. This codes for CASSPSSATEETQYF.

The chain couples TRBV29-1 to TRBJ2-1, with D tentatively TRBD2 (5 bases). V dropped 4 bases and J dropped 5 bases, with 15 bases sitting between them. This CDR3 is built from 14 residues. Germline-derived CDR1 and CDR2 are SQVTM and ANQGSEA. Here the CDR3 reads CSVGPVLVNNEQFF. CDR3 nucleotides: TGCAGCGTTGGACCGGTACTAGTTAACAATGAGCAGTTCTTC.

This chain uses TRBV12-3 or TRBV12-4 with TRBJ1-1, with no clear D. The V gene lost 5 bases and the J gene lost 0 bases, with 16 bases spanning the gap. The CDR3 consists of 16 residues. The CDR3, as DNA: TGTGCCAGCAGTCGGGATGGCGGCTACATGAACACTGAAGCTTTCTTT. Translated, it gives CASSRDGGYMNTEAFF.